This paragraph reports one T cell receptor beta chain. Its antigen has not been determined. Within one base of it there is no much larger clone, and no base qualities were kept. Genomic DNA was isolated from the sorted cells so that the TCRbeta CDR3 region could be sequenced. The immunoSEQ Assay was used to sequence the TCRbeta CDR3 regions. TCRdb obtained this table from immuneACCESS and retained in-frame rearrangements with V and J assigned. These tables miss some clones; where compared with another copy, unresolved V genes account for less than half of the shortfall, and the remainder is unexplained. The sample contains 80,000 or so clones, under 95% of them found a single time. Approximately 15% of the sample comes from the top ten. Patients with a history of autoimmune disease or receiving systemic immunosuppression were excluded from the trial. In every dose cohort, peripheral blood was drawn for TCR sequencing at baseline, cycle 4 day 1, and cycle 7 day 1. Samples were obtained from an open-label, multicenter, first-in-human phase I dose-escalation trial of ivuxolimab. Adults with locally advanced or metastatic melanoma, renal cell carcinoma, hepatocellular carcinoma or head and neck squamous cell carcinoma were enrolled in the trial. CD4+ and CD8+ T cells were sorted separately from peripheral blood before TCR sequencing.

Measured from the cysteine to the phenylalanine, the CDR3 is 15 residues long. Only CDR3 DNA remains: 45 bases, in frame from the first base. From the germline V gene, CDR1 is SGHDT and CDR2 is YYEEEE. The V end gives up 3 bases and the J end 1 base, leaving 6 bases in the junction not matched to a gene. The sample comes from a study of OX40 agonist ivuxolimab in advanced cancers. The study in broad terms: Ivuxolimab, which targeted the costimulatory receptor OX40 (CD134), was an agonistic, fully human IgG2 monoclonal antibody. Intravenous ivuxolimab was administered to patients every 2 weeks at six dose levels: 0.01, 0.1, 0.3, 1.5, 3 and 10 mg/kg. Among the approximately 50 dose-escalation patients, about 20 had hepatocellular carcinoma, approximately 15 melanoma, 9 renal cell carcinoma and 9 head and neck cancer. In the dose-escalation cohort, around four fifths of patients were male, and the mean age was roughly 60 years, with a range of about 23 to 85. Prior anti-PD-1, anti-PD-L1 or anti-CTLA-4 therapy was permitted, and 40% of dose-escalation patients had received checkpoint inhibitors. Partial responses occurred in three dose-escalation patients: two with cutaneous melanoma and one with hepatocellular carcinoma. Peripheral TCRbeta sequencing aimed to test whether ivuxolimab altered TCR sequence diversity and caused clonal T-cell expansion. The monotherapy dose-escalation portion (N of about 50 patients) of the phase I ivuxolimab trial is reported in the paper.

What the work shows at the level of the full study, not this receptor alone: In the 0.1-3.0 mg/kg groups, partial responders were among the patients with the lowest normalized peripheral clonal expansion, particularly in CD8+ T cells. On average, CD8+ T cells showed more expanded clones than CD4+ T cells after ivuxolimab. At doses of 0.1 to 3.0 mg/kg, clonal expansion of both CD4+ and CD8+ blood T cells was observed from baseline to week 6. The antigen specificity of the peripheral T cells that underwent clonal expansion was not determined. Low levels of normalized T-cell clonal expansion were also seen in some patients who did not respond.

This sequence uses TRBV5-6 and TRBJ1-2; 7 bases in the middle match TRBD1. The receptor was isolated from an adult with an advanced solid tumor such as melanoma, head and neck, liver or kidney cancer. This sample comprised CD4+ or CD8+ T cells sorted from blood, obtained in a trial of the OX40 agonist ivuxolimab. Here is the DNA: TGTGCCAGCAGCTCCCTGACAGGGCGTAACTATGGCTACACCTTC. It translates as CASSSLTGRNYGYTF.